This T cell receptor beta chain is drawn from a study of cytomegalovirus exposure and HLA in healthy donors. Study as a whole: A later analysis reported the same platform for the 120 validation repertoires and the roughly 630 first-cohort repertoires.

The table came from immunoSEQ multiplex PCR; TCRdb's copy has only in-frame clones and leaves some out. Among fewer than 400,000 clones listed, more than 80% were seen once. This TCR came from a woman aged 18-29 years in good health and CMV-seronegative. The specimen sequenced was PBMCs.

This CDR3 is CAINAGTESGNTIYF. The CDR3 nucleotides are TGTGCCATCAATGCCGGGACAGAGTCTGGAAACACCATATATTTT. The chain combines TRBV10-3 with TRBJ1-3; TRBD1 aligns across 7 bases. Germline V gene sequence: CDR1 ENHRY, CDR2 SYGVKD. The V and J ends lost 7 bases and 1 base, in that order; junction bases with no gene match: 7. This CDR3 is built from 15 residues.